This TCR beta chain was captured by sequencing in a study of blood T cell repertoires in COVID-19. V was cut by 3 bases and J by 6 bases, with 7 bases left in between. The CDR3 contains 12 residues. Among Cohort 3 donors, those recovered had two negative PCRs, clearance, or symptom resolution. The protocol was immunoSEQ multiplex PCR, while the TCRdb copy is restricted to in-frame clones and leaves out a portion. The repertoire holds approximately 270,000 clones, with roughly nine tenths as singletons. V gene TRBV12-3 or TRBV12-4 combines with J gene TRBJ2-3; no clear D gene. Sequences were obtained from PBMCs or T cells enriched from blood (not recorded which). This TCR was recovered from a woman aged 60 to 75 who had recovered from COVID-19. The CDR3 DNA is TGTGCCAGCAGTTTTGAGAGCGATACGCAGTATTTT. Protein sequence: CASSFESDTQYF.